The clone carrying this T cell receptor beta chain appeared a single time. The data are from a study of cytomegalovirus exposure and HLA in healthy donors. This CDR3 comprises 14 residues. The V gene's germline CDR1 is SNHLY and CDR2 FYNNEI. V was trimmed by 2 bases and J by 4 bases, leaving 8 bases between them. The PCR ran on 60 Vbeta and 13 Jbeta primers. Source study methods: Later, tens of millions of unique TCR beta chains were counted in an analysis, and roughly 11 million of them were shared. The table came from immunoSEQ multiplex PCR; TCRdb's copy has only in-frame clones and leaves some out. That table furnishes V, J and clone size, whereas the DNA furnished D and trimming. The sample has 160,000 or so clones, 81% seen once; the top ten hold roughly 13%.

Input material: PBMCs. The chain employs TRBV2 and TRBJ2-2; possible D gene TRBD1, 5 bases. The sequence derives from a woman in her 50s in good health and CMV-seronegative. Here the CDR3 reads CASSEPTVTGELFF. The CDR3 DNA reads as TGTGCCAGCAGTGAACCGACAGTCACCGGGGAGCTGTTTTTT.